These T cell receptor beta chains were read from a single sample in a study of monozygotic twins with inflammatory bowel disease. TCRdb processed the 5' RACE reads again and assigns one entry to each CDR3 protein, with no DNA. This repertoire includes 300,000 to 400,000 distinct CDR3 sequences. Source material: blood. Source of these receptors: a human donor with ulcerative colitis or Crohn's disease, or a healthy co-twin of an affected twin (not recorded which). Both conserved end residues are part of each CDR3. Each record gives: V gene, J gene, CDR3 protein.

TRBV9	TRBJ2-1	CASSGPDILAGSYNEQFF
TRBV3-1	TRBJ2-2	CASSQMGTGELFF
TRBV4-2	TRBJ2-2	CASSQDPLAGNTGELFF
TRBV2	TRBJ1-5	CASTDRSRPQHF
TRBV6-5	TRBJ2-1	CASSPTEVGWFF
TRBV20-1	TRBJ2-1	CSAARGTSGNNEQFF
TRBV3-1	TRBJ2-7	CASSLQGQGSYEQYF
TRBV5-1	TRBJ2-5	CASSALQSQETQYF
TRBV27	TRBJ2-1	CASSGTGGSYNEQFF
TRBV5-1	TRBJ2-1	CASTLSGGNEQFF
TRBV18	TRBJ2-5	CASSPRTRVRGRETQYF
TRBV6-6	TRBJ2-7	CASRKGGGYEQYF
TRBV6-5	TRBJ2-7	CASSYVVGYEQYF
TRBV5-1	TRBJ2-5	CASSLPAGGKETQYF
TRBV10-2	TRBJ2-1	CASSGTSGASYNEQFF
TRBV24-1	TRBJ2-2	CATSEVGTGSGGELFF
TRBV7-9	TRBJ1-1	CASTSWATPYEAFF
TRBV27	TRBJ2-1	CASSLSTGGNEQFF
TRBV28	TRBJ2-7	CASRPGPRSSYEQYF
TRBV7-2	TRBJ1-4	CASSLELLTNEKLFF
TRBV30	TRBJ1-5	CAWSALSRSGNHPQHF
TRBV12-3/TRBV12-4	TRBJ2-2	CASSFGSTGELFF
TRBV5-1	TRBJ2-7	CASSLAGWEQYF
TRBV10-3	TRBJ2-3	CAISESVDRPTDTQYF
TRBV4-3	TRBJ2-6	CASSQELGQGASGANVLTF
TRBV12-3/TRBV12-4	TRBJ1-2	CASSFDYPGQGRSGYTF
TRBV20-1	TRBJ2-1	CSAIGSDYNEQFF
TRBV24-1	TRBJ2-7	CATSDPGQGNHEQYF
TRBV28	TRBJ2-5	CASRPSPPEETQYF
TRBV6-5	TRBJ1-5	CASSYLYPAQANQPQHF
TRBV6-5	TRBJ2-3	CASSYGFTDTQYF
TRBV28	TRBJ2-5	CASSPGHKQETQYF
TRBV19	TRBJ2-7	CASSPGGGPYEQYF
TRBV4-3	TRBJ2-6	CASSHTPGANVLTF
TRBV29-1	TRBJ1-4	CSAGRDRGTNEKLFF
TRBV6-5	TRBJ1-1	CASSYLRQGAVTEAFF
TRBV6-5	TRBJ1-2	CASSSAGTGGDGYTF
TRBV5-6	TRBJ2-7	CASSYGTGYEQYF
TRBV27	TRBJ2-7	CASKKALSYEQYF
TRBV4-3	TRBJ2-7	CASSQDVRTGHYEQYF
TRBV18	TRBJ2-5	CASSPNRQGTETQYF
TRBV5-1	TRBJ2-3	CASSFAGAQGTQYF
TRBV21-1	TRBJ2-1	CASSNPVLRWRGGLNEQFF
TRBV5-1	TRBJ1-2	CASSYTTDYGYTF
TRBV19	TRBJ2-7	CASSAYRESPYEQYF
TRBV7-9	TRBJ1-1	CASSLAGQPNTEAFF